This T cell receptor (beta chain) came from a study of cytomegalovirus exposure and HLA in healthy donors. Whole-study findings and limits: HLA restriction was apparent for most CMV-associated TCR beta chains in a later analysis.

This clone was observed once. The antigen is undetermined. The PCR made use of 60 Vbeta and 13 Jbeta primers. Per the original methods: Around 12 million of tens of millions of unique TCR beta chains were shared, per a later count. Sequencing was performed with immunoSEQ multiplex PCR; in TCRdb, only in-frame clones are kept and a portion is missing. The V and J calls and clone size were taken over from that table, and D and trimming were inferred from the DNA. The sample lists some 98,000 clones; about 81% were seen once. The sample consisted of PBMCs. The receptor's source is a man aged 40-49 years in good health and CMV-seronegative.

This chain's CDR3 is CASSQDRADTQYF. The CDR3 DNA reads as TGTGCCAGTAGCCAAGACAGGGCGGATACGCAGTATTTT. The genes are TRBV19 and TRBJ2-3; TRBD1 matches 7 bases. The CDR3 has 13 residues. Germline values: CDR1 LNHDA, CDR2 SQIVND (reference sequence). With 6 bases clipped from V and 6 bases from J, the junction kept 6 bases outside the gene matches.